The 15 T cell receptor beta chains listed next were all sequenced from one sample in a study of CD8 T cells in Susac syndrome. RNA amounts of about 0.45 to 1 ug underwent reverse transcription with random hexamers. TCRdb re-called the immunoSEQ multiplex PCR reads with MiXCR, one entry per CDR3 protein. Of under 200,000 distinct CDR3 sequences listed, 85% to 95% are singletons. The sample consisted of CD4+ T cells from PBMCs. Receptors were obtained from a human donor in good health.

This sequence joins TRBV20-1 and TRBJ2-5; D remains unclear. The CDR3 is 12 residues long. Trimming removed 6 bases from V and 4 bases from J, with 12 bases in between. Per the germline V gene, CDR1 is DFQATT and CDR2 is SNEGSKA (reference sequence). Here the CDR3 reads CSARTGSETQYF. DNA for the CDR3: TGCAGTGCCCGGACGGGCTCAGAGACCCAGTACTTC.

V is TRBV18 and J is TRBJ1-1; D is possibly TRBD1 (5 bases). The CDR3 covers 14 residues. Trimming removed 1 base at V and 7 bases at J, with 13 bases between. Germline V gives CDR1 KGHSH, CDR2 LQKENI. CDR3 residues: CASSPRGGSVEAFF. CDR3 coding DNA: TGTGCCAGCTCACCACGGGGCGGCTCCGTTGAAGCTTTCTTT.

V is TRBV3-1 and J is TRBJ2-3; no clear D gene. Trimming removed 1 base from V and 2 bases from J, with 13 bases in between. The CDR3 sequence is 16 residues long. Germline assignment: CDR1 LGHDT and CDR2 YNNKEL (reference sequence). This CDR3 is CASSQGGGSYTDTQYF. The DNA for the CDR3 is TGTGCCAGCAGCCAAGGGGGTGGCTCTTACACAGATACGCAGTATTTT.

This clonotype has a single count. The gene calls are TRBV28 and TRBJ2-7; no definite D call. V was pared by 4 bases and J by 4 bases, with 8 bases between. This CDR3 spans 12 amino acids. CDR1 is MDHEN, CDR2 SYDVKM, per germline. The CDR3 DNA reads TGTGCCAGCAGTTCATCCTGGTACGAGCAGTACGTC. Its protein is CASSSSWYEQYV.

The chain joins TRBV25-1 to TRBJ2-7; D possibly corresponds to TRBD1 (7 bases). The ends were cut back, 8 bases at V and 2 bases at J, with 16 bases in the middle. The CDR3 runs to 14 residues. Per germline, CDR1 MGHDK and CDR2 SYGVNS. The chain's CDR3 is CASSAGGGPYEQYF. In DNA, the CDR3 is TGTGCCAGCTCCGCAGGGGGAGGACCCTACGAGCAGTACTTC.

J is TRBJ2-5 and V is TRBV12-3 or TRBV12-4; no clear D gene. The V end lost 5 bases, the J end lost 2 bases, and 12 bases lay between the germline ends. CDR3 length: 14 amino acids. CDR3 sequence reads: CASSDRLAQETQYF. CDR3 DNA sequence: TGTGCCAGCAGTGATCGACTGGCACAAGAGACCCAGTACTTC.

The CDR3 is CSVERGSGDEQFF. The CDR3 DNA is TGCAGCGTTGAGAGGGGGAGCGGGGATGAGCAGTTCTTC. V gene TRBV29-1 combines with J gene TRBJ2-1, with D maybe TRBD2 (7 bases). The germline CDR1 and CDR2 sequences are SQVTM and ANQGSEA. Trimming took 3 bases from V and 8 from J, leaving 14 bases between them. This CDR3 spans 13 amino acids.

V and J are TRBV9 and TRBJ2-3, with a possible D match to TRBD1 (6 bases). The CDR3 has 15 amino acids. Trimming removed 0 bases from V and 9 bases from J, with 17 bases in between. The germline V gene encodes CDR1 SGDLS and CDR2 YYNGEE. CDR3 DNA sequence: TGTGCCAGCAGCGTAGGGACAGCCCCCCACGACACGCAGTATTTT. This sequence encodes CASSVGTAPHDTQYF.

The chain employs TRBV20-1 and TRBJ1-2, with unresolved D. This CDR3 has 12 amino acids. The germline V gene encodes CDR1 DFQATT and CDR2 SNEGSKA (reference sequence). V lost 2 bases and J lost 1, with 5 bases in between. The CDR3 DNA follows: TGCAGTGCTAGAAGAGATAACTATGGCTACACCTTC. Protein product: CSARRDNYGYTF.

The rearrangement joins TRBV20-1 to TRBJ1-3; D might be TRBD1 (6 bases). Germline CDR1 DFQATT, CDR2 SNEGSKA (reference sequence). V was cut by 6 bases and J by 4 bases, with 16 bases left in between. This CDR3 spans 14 amino acids. The chain's CDR3 is CSAARGADGNTIYF. Written as DNA, the CDR3 is TGCAGTGCGGCCCGGGGGGCAGACGGAAACACCATATATTTT.

The count of this clonotype is one. The V gene is TRBV29-1, the J gene TRBJ1-4, with 9 bases matching TRBD1. CDR1 SQVTM and CDR2 ANQGSEA come from the germline V gene. The J segment lost 5 bases and the V segment lost 5 bases, leaving 3 bases of the junction unmatched. CDR3 size: 13 residues. CDR3 bases: TGCAGCGTTCCCGGGACAGGGAATGAAAAACTGTTTTTT. This sequence encodes CSVPGTGNEKLFF.

The rearrangement joins TRBV27 to TRBJ2-7; TRBD1 matches 9 bases. The J segment lost 4 bases and the V segment lost 6 bases, leaving 4 bases of the junction unmatched. This CDR3 comprises 13 residues. Germline values: CDR1 MNHEY, CDR2 SMNVEV (reference sequence). The CDR3 loop reads CASRGTGLYEQYF. CDR3 sequence (DNA): TGTGCCAGCAGGGGGACAGGGTTGTACGAGCAGTACTTC.

This chain links TRBV2 with TRBJ1-2; D unclear. The CDR3 length is 13 residues. Between the trimmed V and J ends, which lost 2 bases and 3 bases, there was a span of 7 bases. Per germline, CDR1 SNHLY and CDR2 FYNNEI. The CDR3 region has the DNA TGTGCCAGCAGTGAATGGGGTTACTATGGCTACACCTTC. Its translation: CASSEWGYYGYTF.

The chain links TRBV28 to TRBJ2-7, with D possibly matching TRBD2 (6 bases). The ends were cut back, 2 bases at V and 6 bases at J, with 8 bases in the middle. Germline loops: CDR1 MDHEN, CDR2 SYDVKM. The CDR3 consists of 12 residues. CDR3 in amino acids: CASSLGRSEQYV. The DNA for the CDR3 is TGTGCCAGCAGTTTAGGGAGGAGCGAGCAGTACGTC.

The V gene is TRBV27, the J gene TRBJ1-2; 7 nucleotides align to TRBD1. This CDR3 contains 16 residues. With V trimmed by 3 bases and J by 3 bases, 10 bases remained unmatched. Germline V gives CDR1 MNHEY, CDR2 SMNVEV (reference sequence). In DNA form, the CDR3 reads TGTGCCAGCAGTTTTCGGTCGGGCAGGGGGGACTATGGCTACACCTTC. This codes for CASSFRSGRGDYGYTF.